The next 20 T cell receptor beta chains were all read from a single sample in a study of T-cell reconstitution after alpha-beta-depleted transplantation in children. Unique molecular identifiers were incorporated into the prepared TCRbeta library. TCRdb re-analysed the PCR reads in MiXCR, keeping a single row per CDR3 protein. The data hold approximately 800,000 distinct CDR3 sequences, with less than 20% observed a single time. Sequencing used PBMCs, mostly from graft donor cells, obtained 360 days after TCRalphabeta/CD19-depleted stem cell transplant. The receptors here all came from a male patient younger than 18 who had a stem cell transplant for acute lymphoblastic leukemia, so the T cells may come from the graft donor.

The genes are TRBV19 and TRBJ2-1; TRBD2 matches at 8 bases. The CDR3 sequence is 12 residues long. Trimming took 7 bases from V and 9 from J; bases not matched to a gene: 5. CDR1 is LNHDA, CDR2 SQIVND, per germline (reference sequence). In DNA, the CDR3 is TGTGCCAGTAACCTTCGGGGGGGTGAGCAGTTCTTC. It is translated as CASNLRGGEQFF.

V usage is TRBV10-3 and J usage is TRBJ2-1; D gene uncertain. This CDR3 is 13 amino acids long. Germline-derived CDR1 and CDR2 are ENHRY and SYGVKD. Between the trimmed V and J ends, which lost 4 bases and 3 bases, there was a span of 7 bases. CDR3 loop: CAISGNFYNEQFF. CDR3 coding DNA: TGTGCCATCAGTGGCAACTTCTACAATGAGCAGTTCTTC.

DNA of the CDR3: TGCAGTGCTAGCCGTCAGGGGAGCTCCTATAATTCACCCCTCCACTTT. Protein sequence: CSASRQGSSYNSPLHF. The gene calls are TRBV20-1 and TRBJ1-6, with D possibly TRBD1 on 6 matching bases. The CDR3 sequence is 16 residues long. Germline lookup yields CDR1 DFQATT and CDR2 SNEGSKA (reference sequence). V was shortened by 3 bases and J by 0 bases, with 12 bases between the two germline ends.

This clonotype was counted ten times or more. This chain connects TRBV15 to TRBJ2-2, with D uncertain. CDR3 length equals 13 residues. Per germline, CDR1 LNHNV and CDR2 YYDKDF (reference sequence). Trimming cost V 0 bases and J 6 bases, with 5 bases left between them. This CDR3 reads CATSREKSGELFF. CDR3 DNA sequence: TGTGCCACCAGCAGAGAAAAGTCCGGGGAGCTGTTTTTT.

This clonotype was counted only a few times. The rearrangement uses TRBV29-1 and TRBJ2-7; TRBD1 agrees at 7 bases. The CDR3 sequence is 13 residues long. Germline loops: CDR1 SQVTM, CDR2 ANQGSEA. Trimming cost V 6 bases and J 9 bases; bases outside gene matches: 14. CDR3 coding DNA: TGCAGCGTCCGGGACAGACGGGTCCAGGTGCAGTACTTC. Its translation is CSVRDRRVQVQYF.

V and J are TRBV6-2 or TRBV6-3 and TRBJ2-3; 8 bases align to TRBD1. Germline CDR1 and CDR2: MNHEY and SVGEGT. J lost 1 base, V lost 6 bases, and 6 bases had no gene match. The CDR3 sequence is 15 residues long. Written as DNA, the CDR3 is TGTGCCAGCAGCCACCCGGACAGGGGCACAGATACGCAGTATTTT. It yields the protein CASSHPDRGTDTQYF.

This clonotype was counted only a few times. J is TRBJ2-5 and V is TRBV4-2, with 9 positions matching TRBD2. Unmatched junction bases numbered 6, after V lost 0 bases and J lost 1 base. CDR1 LGHNA and CDR2 YNFKEQ come from the germline V gene. This CDR3 has 17 residues. The CDR3 DNA is TGTGCCAGCAGCCAAGAGACTAGCGGAGCCCTCCAAGAGACCCAGTACTTC. Translation gives CASSQETSGALQETQYF.

This chain connects TRBV10-1 to TRBJ2-2; 7 bases agree with TRBD1. The CDR3 loop spans 14 amino acids. Unmatched junction bases numbered 5, after V lost 6 bases and J lost 4 bases. Germline lookup yields CDR1 WNHNN and CDR2 SYGVQD (reference sequence). CDR3 sequence: CASREAGGTGELFF. CDR3 DNA sequence: TGCGCCAGCAGAGAGGCAGGGGGCACCGGGGAGCTGTTTTTT.

The J gene is TRBJ2-1, the V gene TRBV12-3 or TRBV12-4; 13 bases align to TRBD2. Losses at the gene ends were 5 bases for V and 8 bases for J; bases not matched to a gene: 12. The CDR3 contains 17 residues. The CDR3 spells CASSEAPGLAGSDEQFF. CDR3 DNA sequence: TGTGCCAGCAGTGAAGCCCCGGGACTAGCGGGATCGGATGAGCAGTTCTTC.

Only a few counts were recorded for this clonotype. The V and J genes are TRBV5-1 and TRBJ2-5, with a possible D match to TRBD2 (6 bases). Deletions cut 4 bases from V and 1 base from J, with 17 bases between. The CDR3 is 16 amino acids. Looked up from germline, CDR1 is SGHRS and CDR2 is YFSETQ. CDR3 coding DNA: TGCGCCAGCAGCCCGCGACTAGTCCTACTCCAAGAGACCCAGTACTTC. Translating gives CASSPRLVLLQETQYF.

The V gene is TRBV10-3, the J gene TRBJ2-3; 8 positions match TRBD2. Germline lookup yields CDR1 ENHRY and CDR2 SYGVKD. CDR3 length: 14 amino acids. Germline trimming cut 5 bases from V and 0 bases from J; bases unmatched to any gene: 1. This CDR3 reads CAISTSGSTDTQYF. The CDR3 coding sequence is TGTGCCATCAGTACTAGCGGTAGCACAGATACGCAGTATTTT.

This clonotype was observed a handful of times. At one boundary the junction diverges from the germline segment, which might be a read error. The chain recombines TRBV20-1 with TRBJ2-1, with 8 bases aligning to TRBD2. Germline CDR1 is DFQATT and CDR2 is SNEGSKA (reference sequence). CDR3 length equals 17 residues. The CDR3 region is CSAREPHYSGAAAEQFF. As DNA, the CDR3 is TGCAGTGCGAGAGAGCCTCACTATAGCGGGGCTGCGGCTGAGCAGTTCTTC.

The chain has TRBV5-1 and TRBJ2-5; 7 nucleotides agree with TRBD1. The CDR3 has 17 amino acids. Trimming removed 2 bases from V and 4 bases from J; junction bases left unmatched: 14. Germline V gene lookup returns CDR1 SGHRS and CDR2 YFSETQ. This CDR3 reads CASSFLLPTGHIETQYF. CDR3 in DNA: TGCGCCAGCAGCTTCCTGCTCCCGACAGGGCATATAGAGACCCAGTACTTC.

V usage is TRBV19 and J usage is TRBJ2-2; D might be TRBD1 (5 bases). V was trimmed by 7 bases and J by 4 bases, leaving 10 bases between them. Germline V CDR1 and CDR2: LNHDA, SQIVND (reference sequence). CDR3 length equals 13 residues. CDR3 in DNA: TGTGCCAGTAACGCAGGGTTCACCGGGGAGCTGTTTTTT. This translates into CASNAGFTGELFF.

The J gene is TRBJ2-7, the V gene TRBV15; 11 bases match TRBD2. From germline, CDR1 is LNHNV and CDR2 YYDKDF (reference sequence). V dropped 3 bases and J dropped 9; count of bases not matched to a gene: 10. This CDR3 contains 15 residues. CDR3 region: CATSSGTSGPRGQYF. The DNA for the CDR3 is TGTGCCACCAGCAGTGGGACTAGCGGTCCTCGCGGGCAGTACTTC.

The chain carries TRBV11-2 and TRBJ2-2; perhaps D is TRBD1 or TRBD2 (7 bases each). Trimming pared 6 bases from V and 1 base from J, leaving 18 bases between. Germline V gene data show CDR1 as SGHAT and CDR2 as FQNNGV. The CDR3 is 17 amino acids. DNA of the CDR3: TGTGCCAGCAGAGGGGGGGTAGGGGGCCGGAACACCGGGGAGCTGTTTTTT. Translated: CASRGGVGGRNTGELFF.

The V and J genes are TRBV7-8 and TRBJ2-7, with 8 bases fitting TRBD2. The CDR3 length is 15 residues. The V gene's germline CDR1 is SGHVS and CDR2 FQNEAQ. Trimming at V came to 5 bases and at J to 3 bases, leaving 9 bases not matched to a gene. The CDR3 DNA reads as TGTGCCAGCAGCCCGCCGGGACTAGTGGTCTACGAGCAGTACTTC. Its translation is CASSPPGLVVYEQYF. Variable domain in full (rest from reference TRBV7-8 and TRBJ2-7): GAGVSQSPRYKVAKRGQDVALRCDPISGHVSLFWYQQALGQGPEFLTYFQNEAQLDKSGLPSDRFFAERPEGSVSTLKIQRTQQEDSAVYLCASSPPGLVVYEQYFGPGTRLTVT.

This clonotype showed up just a few times. The rearrangement joins TRBV3-1 to TRBJ2-1; weak D call: TRBD2 (5 bases). V lost 2 bases to trimming and J lost 2 bases, with 25 bases between them. There are 20 residues in the CDR3. Germline loops: CDR1 LGHDT, CDR2 YNNKEL (reference sequence). CDR3 nucleotides: TGTGCCAGCAGCCAACCTCGACTACCCAAACGCGGCCGTCCCTACAATGAGCAGTTCTTC. Protein sequence: CASSQPRLPKRGRPYNEQFF.

The genes are TRBV20-1 and TRBJ2-7, with 15 nucleotides matching TRBD2. Losses at the gene ends were 0 bases for V and 3 bases for J; bases not matched to a gene: 12. Per the germline V gene, CDR1 is DFQATT and CDR2 is SNEGSKA (reference sequence). CDR3 length equals 19 residues. The CDR3 protein is CSARDLWTSGRAGLYEQYF. The CDR3 DNA reads as TGCAGTGCTAGAGATCTTTGGACTAGCGGGAGGGCAGGTCTCTACGAGCAGTACTTC.

The J gene is TRBJ2-7, the V gene TRBV29-1, with TRBD2 matching 9 bases. The CDR3 has 13 residues. With 5 bases clipped from V and 3 bases from J, the junction kept 5 bases outside the gene matches. Germline CDR1 is SQVTM and CDR2 is ANQGSEA. This chain's CDR3 is CSVRGRAFYEQYF. The CDR3 DNA reads as TGCAGCGTTCGCGGGAGGGCCTTCTACGAGCAGTACTTC.